The 10 T cell receptor beta chains presented below share a single source sample, sequenced in a study of T cell responses to AZD1222 COVID-19 vaccine. Clones were sequenced by immunoSEQ multiplex PCR, and TCRdb holds only the in-frame ones, with some missing. The data hold some 20,000 clones, with roughly 80% observed a single time. The material sequenced was peripheral blood, taken 28 days after the second AZD1222 dose. These receptors all stem from an adult who received the AZD1222 COVID-19 vaccine.

The CDR3 DNA follows: TGCAGTGCTAGAGATTTAAGGGAGCAGTACTTC. This codes for CSARDLREQYF. The chain recombines TRBV20-1 with TRBJ2-7; D is unresolved. V was shortened by 0 bases and J by 7 bases, with 7 bases between the two germline ends. Looked up from germline, CDR1 is DFQATT and CDR2 is SNEGSKA (reference sequence). This CDR3 spans 11 amino acids.

The V gene is TRBV4-3, the J gene TRBJ1-4; D is possibly TRBD1 (6 bases). Trimming removed 4 bases at V and 6 bases at J, with 18 bases between. CDR1 is LGHNA, CDR2 YSLEER, per germline. The CDR3 sequence is 16 residues long. The CDR3 loop is CASSLTTTGTDEKLFF. The CDR3, as DNA: TGCGCCAGCAGCCTCACGACTACAGGGACGGATGAAAAACTGTTTTTT.

The V and J genes are TRBV19 and TRBJ1-1; 8 bases match TRBD1. The CDR3 has 15 residues. Trimming took 4 bases from V and 0 from J; bases not matched to a gene: 4. CDR1 LNHDA and CDR2 SQIVND come from the germline V gene (reference sequence). This CDR3 is CASSSPGQVNTEAFF. In nucleotides, the CDR3 is TGTGCCAGTAGTAGCCCGGGACAGGTGAACACTGAAGCTTTCTTT.

The gene calls are TRBV6-5 and TRBJ1-5; 7 nucleotides line up with TRBD1. Germline CDR1 is MNHEY and CDR2 is SVGAGI. Trimming cost V 4 bases and J 0 bases; bases outside gene matches: 6. CDR3 length equals 16 residues. CDR3 amino acids: CASSSGQAYSNQPQHF. The CDR3 DNA sequence: TGTGCCAGCAGTTCAGGACAGGCCTATAGCAATCAGCCCCAGCATTTT.

The chain links TRBV4-3 to TRBJ1-1, with D hard to call. This CDR3 is 15 amino acids long. The V end was cut by 0 bases, the J end by 5 bases, with 13 bases between. Germline V gene data show CDR1 as LGHNA and CDR2 as YSLEER. The CDR3 DNA reads as TGCGCCAGCAGCCAAGATCTTGAATGGGGAACTGAAGCTTTCTTT. Encoded protein: CASSQDLEWGTEAFF.

This clone has a single count. The chain carries TRBV6-4 and TRBJ1-1, with 11 bases aligning to TRBD1. The CDR3 totals 16 residues. In germline, CDR1 is MRHNA, CDR2 SNTAGT. V lost 0 bases, J lost 4 bases, and 4 bases stayed unmatched. CDR3 loop: CASSDSGTGGRTEAFF. CDR3 coding DNA: TGTGCCAGCAGTGACTCAGGGACAGGGGGGCGCACTGAAGCTTTCTTT.

The rearrangement uses TRBV7-6 and TRBJ2-7; no reliable D call. CDR1 and CDR2 (germline): SGHVS, FNYEAQ. V lost 1 base and J 0 bases, leaving 4 bases between the germline ends. The CDR3 length is 13 residues. CDR3 loop: CASSLGDSYEQYF. DNA for the CDR3: TGTGCCAGCAGCTTAGGTGACTCCTACGAGCAGTACTTC.

The chain joins TRBV6-5 to TRBJ2-1; 11 nucleotides agree with TRBD2. This CDR3 contains 16 residues. V lost 0 bases, J lost 5 bases, and 3 bases stayed unmatched. Germline V CDR1 and CDR2: MNHEY, SVGAGI. The DNA for the CDR3 is TGTGCCAGCAGTTACTCGGGACTAGCGGCAGACAATGAGCAGTTCTTC. This sequence encodes CASSYSGLAADNEQFF.

V gene TRBV6-6 combines with J gene TRBJ1-2; weak D call: TRBD1 (6 bases). Per the germline V gene, CDR1 is MNHNY and CDR2 is SVGAGI (reference sequence). Trimming shortened V by 5 bases and J by 2 bases, and 12 bases separated the two germline ends. This CDR3 comprises 14 residues. The CDR3 bases are TGTGCCAGCAGTCTGGACAGCTTGAACTATGGCTACACCTTC. This encodes CASSLDSLNYGYTF.

The V gene is TRBV7-2, the J gene TRBJ1-1; D is undetermined. Trimming removed 2 bases at V and 2 bases at J, with 12 bases between. The CDR3 covers 15 residues. Germline loops: CDR1 SGHTA, CDR2 FQGNSA. As DNA, the CDR3 is TGTGCCAGCAGCTTATTCCGAGGCACCAACACTGAAGCTTTCTTT. Amino acids: CASSLFRGTNTEAFF. Using reference TRBV7-2 and TRBJ1-1 for the parts outside the CDR3, the full variable domain is GAGVSQSPSNKVTEKGKDVELRCDPISGHTALYWYRQSLGQGLEFLIYFQGNSAPDKSGLPSDRFSAERTGGSVSTLTIQRTQQEDSAVYLCASSLFRGTNTEAFFGQGTRLTVV.